The clone carrying this TCR beta chain has ten or more counts. The time point denotes: before trial treatment. The sample belongs to a study of low-dose radiotherapy and immunotherapy resistance in tumors. About the study: Intravenous cyclophosphamide at 200 mg/m2 preceded radiation and immunotherapy by one day, every two weeks.

Covering alpha and beta chains, TRAV- and TRBV-specific primers were used for the first-strand cDNA. The TCRs were subjected to amplification over around 18 PCR cycles employing a constant-region primer in conjunction with a V-primer adapter. TCRdb redid the calling of the reads with MiXCR, one entry per CDR3 protein. The data show 60,000 to 75,000 distinct CDR3 sequences, approximately 26% seen once. CDR3 length: 14 amino acids. V was shortened by 6 bases and J by 4 bases, with 15 bases between the two germline ends. The germline V gene encodes CDR1 MDHEN and CDR2 SYDVKM. The TCR was taken from a male donor with rectosigmoid adenocarcinoma. The specimen was PBMCs, collected before treatment. The chain is built from TRBV28 and TRBJ1-1; D uncertain. The CDR3 nucleotides are TGTGCCAGCAGCCCCGGCGTACGGGGCACTGAAGCTTTCTTT. This sequence encodes CASSPGVRGTEAFF.